This TCR beta chain stems from a study of cytomegalovirus exposure and HLA in healthy donors. Study context: Earlier sequencing of around 190 million T cells yielded around 120 million unique TCR beta sequences.

The PCR used 60 Vbeta and 13 Jbeta primers. Assay: immunoSEQ multiplex PCR; the TCRdb copy retains only in-frame clones and omits some. The sample data list some 48,000 clones. With regard to this clone: Its antigen is not known. The sample holds other DNA sequences that translate to the same CDR3.

General study findings and limits: A later analysis showed TCR association rates differing by HLA locus, peaking at DRB1 and lowest at HLA-C. There were some V segments, including TRBV6-2 and TRBV6-3, excluded as indistinguishable. As a later analysis showed, a missense DCLRE1C variant was linked to trimming of TCR beta V- and J-genes.

Germline lookup yields CDR1 SQVTM and CDR2 ANQGSEA. The CDR3 has 13 amino acids. J gave up 5 bases and V 6 bases, and 2 bases lay outside the gene matches. The rearrangement joins TRBV29-1 to TRBJ2-1, with 12 bases aligning to TRBD2. The sequenced material came from PBMCs. This TCR came from a man aged 40-50 years in good health and CMV-seropositive. The CDR3 region has the DNA TGCAGCGTCGGACTAGCGGGGAACAATGAGCAGTTCTTC. Its translation: CSVGLAGNNEQFF.